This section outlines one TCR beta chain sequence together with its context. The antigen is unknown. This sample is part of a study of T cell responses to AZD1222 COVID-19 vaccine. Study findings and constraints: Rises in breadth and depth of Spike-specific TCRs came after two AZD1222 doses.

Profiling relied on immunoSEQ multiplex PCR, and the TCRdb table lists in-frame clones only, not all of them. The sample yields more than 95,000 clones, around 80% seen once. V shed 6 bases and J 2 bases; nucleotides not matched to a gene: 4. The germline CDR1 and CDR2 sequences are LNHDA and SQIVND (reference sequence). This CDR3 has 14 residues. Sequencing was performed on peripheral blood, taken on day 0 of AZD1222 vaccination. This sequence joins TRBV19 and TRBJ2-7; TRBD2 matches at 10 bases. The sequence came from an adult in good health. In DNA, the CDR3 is TGTGCCAGTAGCAAACTAGCGGGAACCTACGAGCAGTACTTC. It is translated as CASSKLAGTYEQYF.